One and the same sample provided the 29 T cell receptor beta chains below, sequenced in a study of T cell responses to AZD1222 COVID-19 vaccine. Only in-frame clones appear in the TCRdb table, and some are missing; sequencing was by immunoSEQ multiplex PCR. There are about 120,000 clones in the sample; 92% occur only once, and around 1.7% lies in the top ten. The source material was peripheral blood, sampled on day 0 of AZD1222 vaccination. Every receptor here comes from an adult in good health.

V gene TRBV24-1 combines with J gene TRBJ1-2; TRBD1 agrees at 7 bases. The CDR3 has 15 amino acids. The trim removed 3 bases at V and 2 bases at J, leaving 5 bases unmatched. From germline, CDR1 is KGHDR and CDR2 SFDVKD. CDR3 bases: TGTGCCACCAGTGATCCGCAGACAGGGAACTATGGCTACACCTTC. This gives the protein CATSDPQTGNYGYTF.

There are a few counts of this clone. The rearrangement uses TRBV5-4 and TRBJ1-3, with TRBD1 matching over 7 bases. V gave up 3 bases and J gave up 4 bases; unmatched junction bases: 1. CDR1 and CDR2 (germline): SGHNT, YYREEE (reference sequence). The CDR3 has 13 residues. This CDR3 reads CASSSTGGNTIYF. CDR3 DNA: TGTGCCAGCAGCTCGACAGGGGGAAACACCATATATTTT. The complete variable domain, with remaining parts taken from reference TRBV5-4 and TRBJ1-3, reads ETGVTQSPTHLIKTRGQQVTLRCSSQSGHNTVSWYQQALGQGPQFIFQYYREEENGRGNFPPRFSGLQFPNYSSELNVNALELDDSALYLCASSSTGGNTIYFGEGSWLTVV.

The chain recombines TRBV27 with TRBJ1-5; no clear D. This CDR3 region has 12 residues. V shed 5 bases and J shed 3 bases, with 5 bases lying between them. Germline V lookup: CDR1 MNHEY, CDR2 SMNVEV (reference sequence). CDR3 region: CASSPHNQPQHF. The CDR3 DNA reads TGTGCCAGCAGTCCACACAATCAGCCCCAGCATTTT.

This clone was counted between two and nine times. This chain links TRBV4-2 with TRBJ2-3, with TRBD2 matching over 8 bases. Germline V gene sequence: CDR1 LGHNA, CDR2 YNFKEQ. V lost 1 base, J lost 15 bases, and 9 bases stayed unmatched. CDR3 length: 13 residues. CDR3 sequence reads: CASSQGVGTRIYF. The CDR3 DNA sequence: TGTGCCAGCAGCCAAGGGGTCGGGACTAGGATATATTTT.

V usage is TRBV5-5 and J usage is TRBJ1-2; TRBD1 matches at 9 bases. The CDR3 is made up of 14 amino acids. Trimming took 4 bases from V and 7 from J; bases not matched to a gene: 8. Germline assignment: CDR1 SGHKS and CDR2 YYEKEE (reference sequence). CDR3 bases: TGTGCCAGCAGCCATCGGGGGACAGGGAGTGGCTACACCTTC. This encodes CASSHRGTGSGYTF.

The CDR3 sequence is CASKAGSAKNIQYF. In DNA, the CDR3 is TGTGCCAGCAAAGCGGGCTCGGCCAAAAACATTCAGTACTTC. The V gene is TRBV6-5, the J gene TRBJ2-4; TRBD2 might be the D (6 bases). Germline V CDR1 and CDR2: MNHEY, SVGAGI. Trimming removed 7 bases from V and 1 base from J, with 11 bases in between. The CDR3 is 14 residues long.

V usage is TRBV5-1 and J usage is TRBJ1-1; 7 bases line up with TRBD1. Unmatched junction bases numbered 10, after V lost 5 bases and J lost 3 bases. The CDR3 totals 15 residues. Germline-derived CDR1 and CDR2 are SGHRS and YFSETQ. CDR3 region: CASSPLQGGDTEAFF. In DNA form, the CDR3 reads TGCGCCAGCAGTCCCCTGCAGGGGGGGGACACTGAAGCTTTCTTT.

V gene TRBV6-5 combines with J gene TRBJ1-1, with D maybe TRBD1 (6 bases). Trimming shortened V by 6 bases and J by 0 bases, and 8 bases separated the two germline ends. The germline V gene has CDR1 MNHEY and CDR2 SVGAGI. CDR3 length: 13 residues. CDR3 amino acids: CASSRGMNTEAFF. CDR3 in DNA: TGTGCCAGCAGCAGGGGCATGAACACTGAAGCTTTCTTT.

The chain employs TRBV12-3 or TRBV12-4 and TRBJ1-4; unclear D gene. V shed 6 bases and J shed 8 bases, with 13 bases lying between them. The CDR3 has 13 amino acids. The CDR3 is CASRGAGPEKLFF. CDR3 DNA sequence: TGTGCCAGCAGGGGCGCCGGGCCGGAAAAACTGTTTTTT.

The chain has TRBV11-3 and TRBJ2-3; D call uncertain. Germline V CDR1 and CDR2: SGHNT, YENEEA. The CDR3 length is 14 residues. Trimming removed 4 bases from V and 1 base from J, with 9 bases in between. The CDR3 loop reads CASSSNGGTDTQYF. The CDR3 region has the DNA TGTGCCAGCAGCTCTAATGGTGGCACAGATACGCAGTATTTT.

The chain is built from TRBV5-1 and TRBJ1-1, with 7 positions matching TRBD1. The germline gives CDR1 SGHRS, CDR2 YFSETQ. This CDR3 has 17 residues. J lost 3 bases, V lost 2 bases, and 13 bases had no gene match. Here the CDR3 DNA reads TGCGCCAGCAGCTTTATTTGGACAGGCGGCGGGGACACTGAAGCTTTCTTT. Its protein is CASSFIWTGGGDTEAFF.

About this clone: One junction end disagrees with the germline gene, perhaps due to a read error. The CDR3 bases are TGTGCCAGCAGCTCGCAGGGGTCGGCCAGAAACATTCAGTACTTC. Translation gives CASSSQGSARNIQYF. The chain is built from TRBV5-4 and TRBJ2-4, with D tentatively TRBD1 (6 bases). This CDR3 is built from 15 residues. Germline values: CDR1 SGHNT, CDR2 YYREEE (reference sequence).

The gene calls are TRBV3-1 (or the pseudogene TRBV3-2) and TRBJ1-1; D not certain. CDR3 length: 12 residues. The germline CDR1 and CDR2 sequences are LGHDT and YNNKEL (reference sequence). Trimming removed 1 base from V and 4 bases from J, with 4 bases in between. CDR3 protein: CASSQAGTEAFF. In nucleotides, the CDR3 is TGTGCCAGCAGCCAAGCGGGCACTGAAGCTTTCTTT.

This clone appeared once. CDR3 sequence (DNA): TGTGCCAGCGAGGGTTACAGGGATGGTGGCTACACCTTC. This translates into CASEGYRDGGYTF. This sequence joins TRBV19 and TRBJ1-2; D is possibly TRBD1 (6 bases). The CDR3 extends over 13 amino acids. Germline V lookup: CDR1 LNHDA, CDR2 SQIVND (reference sequence). V was shortened by 9 bases and J by 7 bases, with 18 bases between the two germline ends.

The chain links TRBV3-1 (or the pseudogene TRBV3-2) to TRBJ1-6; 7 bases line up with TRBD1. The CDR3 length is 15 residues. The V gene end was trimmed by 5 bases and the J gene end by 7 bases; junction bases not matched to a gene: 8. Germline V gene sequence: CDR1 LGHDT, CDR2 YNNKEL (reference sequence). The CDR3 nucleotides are TGTGCCAGCAGCTCACAGACAGGGCAGAATTCACCCCTCCACTTT. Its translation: CASSSQTGQNSPLHF.

CDR3 amino acids: CASSLGTGGSEAFF. CDR3 coding DNA: TGTGCCAGCAGCCTCGGGACGGGGGGATCTGAAGCTTTCTTT. The V and J genes are TRBV6-5 and TRBJ1-1, with D possibly being TRBD1 (5 bases). V gave up 6 bases and J gave up 6 bases, with 17 bases separating them. The CDR3 consists of 14 residues. CDR1 MNHEY and CDR2 SVGAGI come from the germline V gene.

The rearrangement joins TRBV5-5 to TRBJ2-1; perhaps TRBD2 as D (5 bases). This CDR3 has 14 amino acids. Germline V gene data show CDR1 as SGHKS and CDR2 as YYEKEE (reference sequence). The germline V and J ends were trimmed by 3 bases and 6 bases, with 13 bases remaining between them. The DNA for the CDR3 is TGTGCCAGCAGCTCGAGGGCCTCAGCCAATGAGCAGTTCTTC. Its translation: CASSSRASANEQFF.

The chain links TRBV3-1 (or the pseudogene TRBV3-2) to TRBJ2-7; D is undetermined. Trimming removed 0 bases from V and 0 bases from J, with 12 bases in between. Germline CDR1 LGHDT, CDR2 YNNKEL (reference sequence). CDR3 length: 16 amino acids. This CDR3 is CASSQEGTASSYEQYV. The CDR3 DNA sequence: TGTGCCAGCAGCCAAGAGGGAACAGCTAGCTCCTACGAGCAGTACGTC.

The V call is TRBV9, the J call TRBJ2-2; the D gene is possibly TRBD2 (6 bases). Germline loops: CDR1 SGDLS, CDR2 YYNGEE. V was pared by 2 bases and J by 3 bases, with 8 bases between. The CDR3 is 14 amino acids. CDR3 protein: CASSVSSDTGELFF. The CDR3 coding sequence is TGTGCCAGCAGCGTCTCTAGCGACACCGGGGAGCTGTTTTTT. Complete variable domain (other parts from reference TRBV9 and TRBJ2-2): DSGVTQTPKHLITATGQRVTLRCSPRSGDLSVYWYQQSLDQGLQFLIQYYNGEERAKGNILERFSAQQFPDLHSELNLSSLELGDSALYFCASSVSSDTGELFFGEGSRLTVL.

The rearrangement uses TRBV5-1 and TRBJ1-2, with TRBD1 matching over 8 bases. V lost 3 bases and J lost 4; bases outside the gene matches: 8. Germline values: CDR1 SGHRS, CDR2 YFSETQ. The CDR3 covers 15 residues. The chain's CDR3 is CASSSGQGSGYGYTF. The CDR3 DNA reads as TGCGCCAGCAGCTCCGGACAGGGAAGTGGCTATGGCTACACCTTC.

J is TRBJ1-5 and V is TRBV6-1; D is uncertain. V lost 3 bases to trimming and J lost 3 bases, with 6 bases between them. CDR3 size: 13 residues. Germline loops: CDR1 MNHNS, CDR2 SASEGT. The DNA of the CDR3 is TGTGCCAGCAGTGAGCAGGACAATCAGCCCCAGCATTTT. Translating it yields CASSEQDNQPQHF.

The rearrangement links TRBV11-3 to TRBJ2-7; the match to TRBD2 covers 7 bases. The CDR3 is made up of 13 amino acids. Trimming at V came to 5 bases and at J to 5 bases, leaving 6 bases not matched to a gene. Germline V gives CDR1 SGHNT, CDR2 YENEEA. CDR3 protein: CASSPGGSHEQYV. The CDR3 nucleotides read TGTGCCAGCAGCCCCGGGGGGTCCCACGAGCAGTACGTC.

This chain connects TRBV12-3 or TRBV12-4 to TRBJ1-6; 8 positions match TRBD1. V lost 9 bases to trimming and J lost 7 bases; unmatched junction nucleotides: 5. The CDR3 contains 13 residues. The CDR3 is CASTWTGNSPLHF. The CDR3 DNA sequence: TGTGCCAGTACTTGGACAGGGAATTCACCCCTCCACTTT.

CDR3 protein: CASHTYNQPQHF. In DNA, the CDR3 is TGTGCCAGTCACACATACAATCAGCCCCAGCATTTT. The J gene is TRBJ1-5, the V gene TRBV19; D is ambiguous. The CDR3 is 12 residues long. V was cut by 8 bases and J by 3 bases, with 8 bases left in between. Germline loops: CDR1 LNHDA, CDR2 SQIVND (reference sequence). Together with reference TRBV19 and TRBJ1-5, the CDR3 gives the full variable domain: DGGITQSPKYLFRKEGQNVTLSCEQNLNHDAMYWYRQDPGQGLRLIYYSQIVNDFQKGDIAEGYSVSREKKESFPLTVTSAQKNPTAFYLCASHTYNQPQHFGDGTRLSIL.

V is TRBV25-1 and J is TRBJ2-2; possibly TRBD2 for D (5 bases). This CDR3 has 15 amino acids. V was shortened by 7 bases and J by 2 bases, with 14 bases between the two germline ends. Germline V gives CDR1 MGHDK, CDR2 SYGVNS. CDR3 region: CASMRGQVNTGELFF. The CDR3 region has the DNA TGTGCCAGCATGAGAGGGCAGGTTAACACCGGGGAGCTGTTTTTT.

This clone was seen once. CDR3 sequence: CASSPGPQGNEQFF. The CDR3 DNA follows: TGCGCCAGCAGCCCGGGACCCCAGGGAAATGAGCAGTTCTTC. The chain employs TRBV5-1 and TRBJ2-1; TRBD1 or TRBD2 may be the D gene (5 bases each). V lost 4 bases, J lost 7 bases, and 15 bases lay in between. This CDR3 is built from 14 residues. Germline assignment: CDR1 SGHRS and CDR2 YFSETQ. Complete variable domain (other parts from reference TRBV5-1 and TRBJ2-1): KAGVTQTPRYLIKTRGQQVTLSCSPISGHRSVSWYQQTPGQGLQFLFEYFSETQRNKGNFPGRFSGRQFSNSRSEMNVSTLELGDSALYLCASSPGPQGNEQFFGPGTRLTVL.

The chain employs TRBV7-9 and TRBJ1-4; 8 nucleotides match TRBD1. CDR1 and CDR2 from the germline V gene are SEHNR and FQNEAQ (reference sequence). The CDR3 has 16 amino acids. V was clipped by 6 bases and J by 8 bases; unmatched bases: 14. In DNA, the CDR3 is TGTGCCAGCAGGAGGCAGGGGGCCGAAAGGAGGGAAAAACTGTTTTTT. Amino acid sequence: CASRRQGAERREKLFF.

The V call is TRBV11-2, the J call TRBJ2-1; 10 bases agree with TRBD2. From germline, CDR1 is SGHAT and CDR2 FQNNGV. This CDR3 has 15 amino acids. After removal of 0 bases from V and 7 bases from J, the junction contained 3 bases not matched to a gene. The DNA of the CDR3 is TGTGCCAGCAGCTTAGAGAGCGGGGGGGCTAATGAGCAGTTCTTC. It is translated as CASSLESGGANEQFF.

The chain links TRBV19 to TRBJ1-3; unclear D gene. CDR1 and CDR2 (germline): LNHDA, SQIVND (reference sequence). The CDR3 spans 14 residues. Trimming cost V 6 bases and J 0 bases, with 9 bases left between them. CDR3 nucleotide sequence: TGTGCCAGTAGGCCGGGCCACTCTGGAAACACCATATATTTT. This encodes CASRPGHSGNTIYF.